This note documents a single T cell receptor beta chain sequence. Its target is unknown. Germline trimming cut 4 bases from V and 0 bases from J; bases unmatched to any gene: 2. The CDR3 is 15 amino acids. Germline CDR1 reads SGHNT; CDR2 reads YYREEE (reference sequence). This entry comes from a study of T cell responses to AZD1222 COVID-19 vaccine. The method was immunoSEQ multiplex PCR; TCRdb's version includes in-frame clones alone and lacks a portion of them. The sample contains 200,000 to 300,000 clones, roughly 93% of which appear only once. Study observations and caveats: Across spike, vaccine-associated CD4 TCRs were found, dominant at 160-218 and 743-854. As reported, nearly half of all spike-specific TCRs target variant regions that are unmutated.

V is TRBV5-4 and J is TRBJ2-1; 9 bases match TRBD2. The source of this sequence is an adult in good health. The input for sequencing was peripheral blood, taken on day 0 of AZD1222 vaccination. CDR3: CASSISGSSYNEQFF. The CDR3, as DNA: TGTGCCAGCAGCATTAGCGGGAGCTCCTACAATGAGCAGTTCTTC.